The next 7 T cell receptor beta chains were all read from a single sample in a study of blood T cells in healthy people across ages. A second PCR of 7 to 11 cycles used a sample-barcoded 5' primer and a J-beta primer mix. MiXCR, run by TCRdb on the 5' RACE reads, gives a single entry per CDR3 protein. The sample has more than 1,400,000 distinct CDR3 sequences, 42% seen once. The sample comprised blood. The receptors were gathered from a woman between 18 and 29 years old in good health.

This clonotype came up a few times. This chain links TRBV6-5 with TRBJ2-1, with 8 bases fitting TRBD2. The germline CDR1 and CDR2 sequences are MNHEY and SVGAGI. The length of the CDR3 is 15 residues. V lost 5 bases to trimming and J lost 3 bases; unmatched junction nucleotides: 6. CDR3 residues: CASSENSGVYNEQFF. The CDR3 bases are TGTGCCAGCAGTGAGAATAGCGGGGTCTACAATGAGCAGTTCTTC.

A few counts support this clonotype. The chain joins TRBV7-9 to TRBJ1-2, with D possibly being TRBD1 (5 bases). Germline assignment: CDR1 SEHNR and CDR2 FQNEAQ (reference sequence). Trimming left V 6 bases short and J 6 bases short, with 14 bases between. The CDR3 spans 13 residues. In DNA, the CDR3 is TGTGCCAGCAGTCAAAAAGCGGGGGATGGCTACACCTTC. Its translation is CASSQKAGDGYTF.

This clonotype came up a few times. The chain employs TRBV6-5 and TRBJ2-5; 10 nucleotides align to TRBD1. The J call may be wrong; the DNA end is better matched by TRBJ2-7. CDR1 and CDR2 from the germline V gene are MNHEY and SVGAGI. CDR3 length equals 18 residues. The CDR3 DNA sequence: TGTGCCAGCAGTTCCGATTGGGTGACAGGGGGCGCTTCCGACGAGCAGTACTTC. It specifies CASSSDWVTGGASDEQYF.

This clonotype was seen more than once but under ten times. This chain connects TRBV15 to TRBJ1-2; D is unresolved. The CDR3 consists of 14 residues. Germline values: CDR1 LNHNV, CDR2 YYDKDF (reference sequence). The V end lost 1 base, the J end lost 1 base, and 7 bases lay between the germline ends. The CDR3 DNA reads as TGTGCCACCAGCAGAGCGGGCTATAACTATGGCTACACCTTC. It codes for CATSRAGYNYGYTF.

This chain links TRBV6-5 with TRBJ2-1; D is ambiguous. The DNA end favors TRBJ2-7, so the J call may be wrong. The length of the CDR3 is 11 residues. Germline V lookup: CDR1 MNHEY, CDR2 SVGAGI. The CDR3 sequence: CASRRWDEQYF. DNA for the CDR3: TGTGCCAGTCGGCGGTGGGATGAGCAGTACTTC.

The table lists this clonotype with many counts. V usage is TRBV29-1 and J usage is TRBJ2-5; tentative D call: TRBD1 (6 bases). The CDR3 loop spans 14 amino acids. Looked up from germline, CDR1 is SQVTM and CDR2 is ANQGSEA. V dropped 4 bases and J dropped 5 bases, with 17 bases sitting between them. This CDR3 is CSVAPTGSMETQYF. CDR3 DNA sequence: TGCAGCGTTGCCCCGACAGGTTCTATGGAGACCCAGTACTTC.

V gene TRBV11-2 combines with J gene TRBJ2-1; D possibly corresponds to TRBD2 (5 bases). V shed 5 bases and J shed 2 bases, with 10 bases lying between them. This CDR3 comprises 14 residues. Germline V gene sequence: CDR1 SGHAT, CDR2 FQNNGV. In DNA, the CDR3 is TGTGCCAGCAGCGCTAGAGGGCCCTACAATGAGCAGTTCTTC. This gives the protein CASSARGPYNEQFF.